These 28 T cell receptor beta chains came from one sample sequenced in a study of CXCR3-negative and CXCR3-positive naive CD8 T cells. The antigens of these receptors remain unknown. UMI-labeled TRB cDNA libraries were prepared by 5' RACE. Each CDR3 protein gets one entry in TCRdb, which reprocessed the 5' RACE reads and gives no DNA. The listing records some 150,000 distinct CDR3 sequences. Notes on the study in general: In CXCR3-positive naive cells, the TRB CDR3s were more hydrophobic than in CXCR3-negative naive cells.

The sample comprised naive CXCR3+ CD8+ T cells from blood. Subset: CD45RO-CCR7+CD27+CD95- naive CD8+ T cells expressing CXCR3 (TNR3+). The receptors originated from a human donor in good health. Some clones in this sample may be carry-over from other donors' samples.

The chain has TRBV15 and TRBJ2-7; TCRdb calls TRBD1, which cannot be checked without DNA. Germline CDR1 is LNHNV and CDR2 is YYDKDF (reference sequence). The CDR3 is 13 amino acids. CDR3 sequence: CATSSRTVDEQYF.

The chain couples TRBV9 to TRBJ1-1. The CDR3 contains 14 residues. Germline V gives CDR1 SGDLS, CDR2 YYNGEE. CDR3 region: CASSVSGSNTEAFF.

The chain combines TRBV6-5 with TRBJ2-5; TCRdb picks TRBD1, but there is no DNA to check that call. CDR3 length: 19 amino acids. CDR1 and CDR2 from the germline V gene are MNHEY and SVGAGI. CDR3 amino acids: CASSYSSPTYGRDGETQYF.

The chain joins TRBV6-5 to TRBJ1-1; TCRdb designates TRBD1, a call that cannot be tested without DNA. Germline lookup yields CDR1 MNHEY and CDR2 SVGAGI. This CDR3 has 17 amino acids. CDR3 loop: CASSYSSGSRGGTEAFF.

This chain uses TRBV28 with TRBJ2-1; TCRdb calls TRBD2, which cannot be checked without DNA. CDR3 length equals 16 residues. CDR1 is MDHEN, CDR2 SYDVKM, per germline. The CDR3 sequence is CASSFGETSGYNEQFF.

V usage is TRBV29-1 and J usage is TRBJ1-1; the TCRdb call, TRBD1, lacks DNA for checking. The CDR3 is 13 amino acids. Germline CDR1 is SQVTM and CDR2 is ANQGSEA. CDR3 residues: CSASWGANTEAFF.

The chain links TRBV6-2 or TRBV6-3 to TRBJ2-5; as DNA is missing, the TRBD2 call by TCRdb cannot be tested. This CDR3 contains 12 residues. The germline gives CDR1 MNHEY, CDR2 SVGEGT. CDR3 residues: CASTLSRETQYF.

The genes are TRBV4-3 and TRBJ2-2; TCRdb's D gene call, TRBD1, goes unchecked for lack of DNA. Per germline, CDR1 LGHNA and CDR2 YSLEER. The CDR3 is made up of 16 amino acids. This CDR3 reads CASSQAQGVATGELFF.

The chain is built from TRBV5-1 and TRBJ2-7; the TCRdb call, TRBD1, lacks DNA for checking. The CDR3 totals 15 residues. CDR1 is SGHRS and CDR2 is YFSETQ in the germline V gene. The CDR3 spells CASSLSRGLSYEQYF.

CDR3 loop: CVSSETNQSYEQYF. The chain employs TRBV2 and TRBJ2-7; as DNA is missing, the TRBD2 call by TCRdb cannot be tested. This CDR3 comprises 14 residues. Germline assignment: CDR1 SNHLY and CDR2 FYNNEI.

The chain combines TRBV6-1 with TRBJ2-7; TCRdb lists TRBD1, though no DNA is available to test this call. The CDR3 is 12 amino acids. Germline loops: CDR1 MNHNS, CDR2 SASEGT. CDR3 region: CASADRAYEQYF.

The CDR3 is CASSPSGANQPQHF. The genes are TRBV13 and TRBJ1-5; TCRdb picks TRBD1, but there is no DNA to check that call. Germline V gene sequence: CDR1 PRHDT, CDR2 FYEKMQ (reference sequence). The CDR3 has 14 amino acids.

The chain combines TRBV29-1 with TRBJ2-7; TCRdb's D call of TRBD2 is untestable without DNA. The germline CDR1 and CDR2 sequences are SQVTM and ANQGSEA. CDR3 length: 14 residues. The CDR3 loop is CSVEDLSWGDEQYF.

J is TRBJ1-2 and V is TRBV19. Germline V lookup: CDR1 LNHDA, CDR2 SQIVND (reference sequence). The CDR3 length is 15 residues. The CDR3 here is CASSIRGSPNYGYTF.

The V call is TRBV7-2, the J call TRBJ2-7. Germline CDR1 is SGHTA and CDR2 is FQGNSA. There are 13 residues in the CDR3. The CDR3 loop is CASSPQDSYEQYF.

CDR3 protein: CASSPGTSGSIDEQYF. The chain carries TRBV5-1 and TRBJ2-7; TCRdb calls TRBD2, which cannot be checked without DNA. CDR1 is SGHRS and CDR2 is YFSETQ in the germline V gene. The CDR3 totals 16 residues.

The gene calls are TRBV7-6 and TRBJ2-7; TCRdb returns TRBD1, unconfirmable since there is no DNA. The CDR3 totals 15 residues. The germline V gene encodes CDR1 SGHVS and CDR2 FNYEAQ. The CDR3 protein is CASSLETGVRIEQYF.

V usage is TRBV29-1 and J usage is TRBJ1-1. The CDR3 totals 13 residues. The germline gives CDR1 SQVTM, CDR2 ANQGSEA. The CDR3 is CSVSPVMNTEAFF. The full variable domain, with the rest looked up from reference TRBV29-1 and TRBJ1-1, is SAVISQKPSRDICQRGTSLTIQCQVDSQVTMMFWYRQQPGQSLTLIATANQGSEATYESGFVIDKFPISRPNLTFSTLTVSNMSPEDSSIYLCSVSPVMNTEAFFGQGTRLTVV.

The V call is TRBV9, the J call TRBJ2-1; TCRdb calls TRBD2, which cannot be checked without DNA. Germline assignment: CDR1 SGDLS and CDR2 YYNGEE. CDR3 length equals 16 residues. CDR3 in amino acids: CASSATGSLNYNEQFF.

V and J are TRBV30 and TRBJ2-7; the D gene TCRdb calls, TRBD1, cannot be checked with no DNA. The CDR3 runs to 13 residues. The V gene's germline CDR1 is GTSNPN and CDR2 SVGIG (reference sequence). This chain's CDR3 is CAWSWDRGYEQYF.

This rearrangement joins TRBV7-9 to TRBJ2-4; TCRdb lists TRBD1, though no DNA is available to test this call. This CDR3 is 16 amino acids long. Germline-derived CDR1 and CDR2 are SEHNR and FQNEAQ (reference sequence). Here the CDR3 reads CASSLAGTGLKNIQYF. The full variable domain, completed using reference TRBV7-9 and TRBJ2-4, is DTGVSQNPRHKITKRGQNVTFRCDPISEHNRLYWYRQTLGQGPEFLTYFQNEAQLEKSRLLSDRFSAERPKGSFSTLEIQRTEQGDSAMYLCASSLAGTGLKNIQYFGAGTRLSVL.

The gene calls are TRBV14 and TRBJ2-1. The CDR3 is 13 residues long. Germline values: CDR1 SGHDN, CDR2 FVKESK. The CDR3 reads CASSRDPSDEQFF.

The CDR3 loop is CASSLGVSEQYF. The chain is built from TRBV7-9 and TRBJ2-7. This CDR3 region has 12 residues. CDR1 is SEHNR, CDR2 FQNEAQ, per germline (reference sequence). The whole variable domain, filled in from reference TRBV7-9 and TRBJ2-7, reads DTGVSQNPRHKITKRGQNVTFRCDPISEHNRLYWYRQTLGQGPEFLTYFQNEAQLEKSRLLSDRFSAERPKGSFSTLEIQRTEQGDSAMYLCASSLGVSEQYFGPGTRLTVT.

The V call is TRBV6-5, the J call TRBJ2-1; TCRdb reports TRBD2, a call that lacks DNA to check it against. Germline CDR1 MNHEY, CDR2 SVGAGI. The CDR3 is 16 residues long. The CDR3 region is CASSRLAGGSYNEQFF.

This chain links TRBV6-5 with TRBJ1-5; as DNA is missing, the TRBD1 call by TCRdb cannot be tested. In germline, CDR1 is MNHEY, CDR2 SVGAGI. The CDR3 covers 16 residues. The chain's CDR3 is CASKPVMGPEDQPQHF.

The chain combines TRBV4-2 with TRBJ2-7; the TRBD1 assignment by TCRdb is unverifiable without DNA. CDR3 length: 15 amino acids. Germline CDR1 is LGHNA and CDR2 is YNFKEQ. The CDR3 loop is CASSELQGPTYEQYF.

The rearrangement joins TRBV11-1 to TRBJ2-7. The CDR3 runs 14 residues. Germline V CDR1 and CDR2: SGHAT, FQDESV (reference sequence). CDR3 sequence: CANKVYKGPYEQYF.

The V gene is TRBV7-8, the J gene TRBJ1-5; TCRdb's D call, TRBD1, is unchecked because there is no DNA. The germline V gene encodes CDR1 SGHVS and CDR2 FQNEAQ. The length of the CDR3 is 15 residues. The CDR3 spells CASSLGGTGDQPQHF.